These 32 T cell receptor beta chains were all obtained from the same sample, sequenced in a study of T-cell reconstitution after alpha-beta-depleted transplantation in children (dated by TCRdb to about 2016). The treatment or condition label here, explained by the study, means: allogeneic hematopoietic cell transplantation with graft depleted of TCRalphabeta T cells and CD19 B cells. The library came from PCR. The data were produced on an Illumina HiSeq 2500. Molecular barcoding was employed in the preparation of TCR libraries, with unique molecular identifiers being used to normalize TCRbeta repertoire quantification. The public reads were quality trimmed at Q25 with fastp and then assembled into clones with MiXCR by TCRdb, keeping productive beta chains. Each CDR3 protein appears once, grouped with its most common genes and DNA. The sample includes roughly 400,000 distinct CDR3 sequences, with roughly two fifths observed a single time. 27% of the sample rests with the top ten.

The sample here was PBMCs, taken before TCRalphabeta/CD19-depleted stem cell transplant. Receptors originate from a girl aged 2 to 10 with aplastic anemia, due to receive a stem cell transplant.

For the CDR3, the DNA is TGTGCCAGCAGTGAATCAGGGGGCTACGAGCAGTACTTC. Translated, it gives CASSESGGYEQYF. The rearrangement uses TRBV25-1 and TRBJ2-7, with 7 bases aligning to TRBD1. Per germline, CDR1 MGHDK and CDR2 SYGVNS. The ends lost 1 base at V and 3 bases at J; junction bases unmatched: 0. The CDR3 is 13 amino acids.

This clonotype was counted ten times or more. V and J are TRBV5-6 and TRBJ2-1; D gene unclear. The CDR3 has 15 residues. The V and J ends lost 4 bases and 6 bases respectively, with 17 bases between them. CDR1 SGHDT and CDR2 YYEEEE come from the germline V gene. CDR3 region: CASSLGSPAVNEQFF. The CDR3 nucleotides read TGTGCCAGCAGCCTGGGCAGTCCGGCGGTCAATGAGCAGTTCTTC.

This clonotype was recorded a few times. The V call is TRBV12-3 or TRBV12-4, the J call TRBJ1-2; D not resolved. This CDR3 has 13 amino acids. V dropped 3 bases and J dropped 2 bases, with 7 bases sitting between them. The CDR3 loop reads CASSFTVNYGYTF. Written as DNA, the CDR3 is TGTGCCAGCAGTTTTACGGTGAACTATGGCTACACCTTC.

In this sample, this clonotype turned up a few times. V is TRBV20-1 and J is TRBJ2-3; no reliable D call. The CDR3 totals 11 residues. Germline values: CDR1 DFQATT, CDR2 SNEGSKA (reference sequence). V was clipped by 3 bases and J by 7 bases, with 8 bases between them. This CDR3 is CSASSPHTQYF. The CDR3, as DNA: TGCAGTGCTAGCTCCCCGCATACGCAGTATTTT.

The rearrangement joins TRBV5-1 to TRBJ1-4, with D possibly being TRBD1 (5 bases). The CDR3 has 17 amino acids. Trimming took 0 bases from V and 6 from J, leaving 18 bases between them. The germline gives CDR1 SGHRS, CDR2 YFSETQ. The CDR3 nucleotides read TGCGCCAGCAGCTTGGCCGGGGGGGTCAAGGCGGATGAAAAACTGTTTTTT. Protein: CASSLAGGVKADEKLFF.

V gene TRBV20-1 combines with J gene TRBJ2-5, with a weak D call TRBD1 (8 bases). Germline assignment: CDR1 DFQATT and CDR2 SNEGSKA (reference sequence). This CDR3 region has 15 residues. Trimming took 3 bases from V and 2 from J, leaving 16 bases between them. CDR3: CSARRGTGLQETQYF. The CDR3 DNA reads TGCAGTGCTAGGCGGGGGACAGGACTGCAAGAGACCCAGTACTTC.

Turning to this clonotype: Possible read error: a much larger clone is one base away. The chain joins TRBV12-3 or TRBV12-4 to TRBJ2-7, with D possibly TRBD2 on 5 matching bases. The CDR3 loop spans 15 amino acids. Trimming cost V 3 bases and J 8 bases, with 20 bases left between them. CDR3 residues: CASSFLDSRSYQQYF. For the CDR3, the DNA is TGTGCCAGCAGTTTCCTGGACTCTAGGTCGTACCAGCAGTACTTC.

In this sample, this clonotype turned up many times. The V gene is TRBV28, the J gene TRBJ2-5; D may be TRBD2 (6 bases). The CDR3 has 16 residues. Germline V lookup: CDR1 MDHEN, CDR2 SYDVKM. Trimming shortened V by 1 base and J by 5 bases, and 17 bases separated the two germline ends. The CDR3 sequence is CASSLLGLQMGETQYF. The CDR3 DNA sequence: TGTGCCAGCAGTTTATTAGGACTACAAATGGGGGAGACCCAGTACTTC. Drawing the rest from reference TRBV28 and TRBJ2-5, the complete variable domain is DVKVTQSSRYLVKRTGEKVFLECVQDMDHENMFWYRQDPGLGLRLIYFSYDVKMKEKGDIPEGYSVSREKKERFSLILESASTNQTSMYLCASSLLGLQMGETQYFGPGTRLLVL.

The chain joins TRBV19 to TRBJ2-5; D is possibly TRBD1 (6 bases). The V end lost 5 bases, the J end lost 4 bases, and 14 bases lay between the germline ends. The CDR3 consists of 14 residues. Germline CDR1 reads LNHDA; CDR2 reads SQIVND (reference sequence). The CDR3 sequence is CASSEGGASETQYF. In nucleotides, the CDR3 is TGTGCCAGTAGTGAAGGGGGAGCCTCAGAGACCCAGTACTTC.

This clonotype was counted many times. This rearrangement joins TRBV5-1 to TRBJ2-2, with a weak D call TRBD2 (5 bases). This CDR3 spans 15 amino acids. Trimming took 7 bases from V and 0 from J, leaving 13 bases between them. The germline V gene has CDR1 SGHRS and CDR2 YFSETQ. The CDR3 is CASRGGFANTGELFF. DNA of the CDR3: TGCGCCAGCCGAGGCGGGTTCGCGAACACCGGGGAGCTGTTTTTT. The full variable domain, with the rest looked up from reference TRBV5-1 and TRBJ2-2, is KAGVTQTPRYLIKTRGQQVTLSCSPISGHRSVSWYQQTPGQGLQFLFEYFSETQRNKGNFPGRFSGRQFSNSRSEMNVSTLELGDSALYLCASRGGFANTGELFFGEGSRLTVL.

This sequence joins TRBV6-1 and TRBJ1-5; a possible D gene is TRBD1 (5 bases). The CDR3 is made up of 14 amino acids. Germline-derived CDR1 and CDR2 are MNHNS and SASEGT. With 7 bases removed from V and 8 bases from J, the gap between germline ends came to 18 bases. The CDR3 loop is CASTEYFGAEPQHF. The CDR3 DNA sequence: TGTGCCAGCACCGAATACTTTGGGGCAGAGCCCCAGCATTTT.

The chain combines TRBV29-1 with TRBJ2-3, with TRBD2 matching 8 bases. Germline V gene lookup returns CDR1 SQVTM and CDR2 ANQGSEA. V dropped 7 bases and J dropped 3; count of bases not matched to a gene: 6. CDR3 length: 13 residues. The CDR3 region has the DNA TGCAGCGCCCGGGAGGGAAGGACAGATACGCAGTATTTT. It translates to CSAREGRTDTQYF.

This clonotype was observed a handful of times. The rearrangement links TRBV9 to TRBJ2-7; a possible D gene is TRBD2 (6 bases). The length of the CDR3 is 16 residues. CDR1 and CDR2 from the germline V gene are SGDLS and YYNGEE. Trimming pared 0 bases from V and 0 bases from J, leaving 13 bases between. The CDR3 reads CASSVGSGSSSYEQYF. In DNA form, the CDR3 reads TGTGCCAGCAGCGTAGGGAGCGGGTCGAGCTCCTACGAGCAGTACTTC.

This clonotype was picked up many times. This chain links TRBV5-1 with TRBJ2-7; no clear D gene. Trimming cost V 4 bases and J 0 bases, with 11 bases left between them. The CDR3 runs 14 residues. The germline V gene has CDR1 SGHRS and CDR2 YFSETQ. The CDR3 loop is CASSPSFASYEQYF. Written as DNA, the CDR3 is TGCGCCAGCAGCCCCAGTTTCGCCTCCTACGAGCAGTACTTC.

The rearrangement links TRBV20-1 to TRBJ2-3, with 10 bases identical to TRBD2. The ends lost 5 bases at V and 3 bases at J; junction bases unmatched: 2. Germline V gives CDR1 DFQATT, CDR2 SNEGSKA (reference sequence). This CDR3 comprises 13 residues. CDR3 DNA sequence: TGCAGTGCTGGTAGCGGGGGGACAGATACGCAGTATTTT. Amino acid sequence: CSAGSGGTDTQYF.

The chain links TRBV4-1 to TRBJ1-4; D gene unclear. Germline loops: CDR1 MGHRA, CDR2 YSYEKL. Trimming shortened V by 4 bases and J by 3 bases, and 3 bases separated the two germline ends. The CDR3 runs to 12 residues. CDR3 region: CASSLANEKLFF. CDR3 coding DNA: TGCGCCAGCAGCCTTGCTAATGAAAAACTGTTTTTT.

In this sample, this clonotype turned up a few times. The genes are TRBV6-1 and TRBJ1-5; no clear D gene. The CDR3 sequence is 13 residues long. Germline CDR1 is MNHNS and CDR2 is SASEGT. V was clipped by 2 bases and J by 3 bases, with 5 bases between them. This CDR3 reads CASSERLNQPQHF. The CDR3, as DNA: TGTGCCAGCAGTGAACGCCTCAATCAGCCCCAGCATTTT.

This clonotype was observed at least ten times. The chain employs TRBV2 and TRBJ1-2; D gene ambiguous. CDR1 is SNHLY and CDR2 is FYNNEI in the germline V gene. Trimming left V 11 bases short and J 3 bases short, with 7 bases between. The CDR3 runs to 10 residues. The CDR3 coding sequence is TGTGCCGGATACGACTATGGCTACACCTTC. Protein sequence: CAGYDYGYTF.

This chain connects TRBV5-1 to TRBJ2-7, with D unclear. The CDR3 covers 15 residues. V lost 4 bases and J lost 0, with 14 bases in between. Per germline, CDR1 SGHRS and CDR2 YFSETQ. CDR3: CASSQWIDDSYEQYF. For the CDR3, the DNA is TGCGCCAGCAGCCAATGGATAGACGACTCCTACGAGCAGTACTTC.

About this clonotype: This may be a read error, as it is one base from a much larger clone. The rearrangement links TRBV7-2 to TRBJ1-5; the match to TRBD1 covers 10 bases. Germline V gene lookup returns CDR1 SGHTA and CDR2 FQGNSA. With V trimmed by 5 bases and J by 10 bases, 8 bases remained unmatched. This CDR3 region has 14 residues. CDR3 coding DNA: TGTGCCAGCAGCAGACAGGGGGCGGTTCACCCCCAGCATTTT. The encoded protein is CASSRQGAVHPQHF.

At least ten counts were recorded for this clonotype. This chain uses TRBV12-3 or TRBV12-4 with TRBJ1-2; the D is unclear. V was trimmed by 2 bases and J by 1 base, leaving 11 bases between them. CDR3 length: 15 residues. For the CDR3, the DNA is TGTGCCAGCAGTTTATCGGTTTCGATTAACTATGGCTACACCTTC. It yields the protein CASSLSVSINYGYTF.

The rearrangement joins TRBV20-1 to TRBJ2-1; the match to TRBD2 covers 13 bases. Trimming at V came to 0 bases and at J to 3 bases, leaving 8 bases not matched to a gene. The V gene's germline CDR1 is DFQATT and CDR2 SNEGSKA (reference sequence). There are 18 residues in the CDR3. CDR3 sequence reads: CSARDYSGTSGNYNEQFF. The CDR3 coding sequence is TGCAGTGCTAGAGATTACTCCGGGACTAGCGGGAACTACAATGAGCAGTTCTTC.

The V gene is TRBV6-1, the J gene TRBJ1-1, with TRBD1 matching 8 bases. The CDR3 contains 17 residues. Germline V gene sequence: CDR1 MNHNS, CDR2 SASEGT. V dropped 7 bases and J dropped 1; count of bases not matched to a gene: 14. CDR3 sequence: CASTNLSWGQENTEAFF. The CDR3 DNA sequence: TGTGCCAGCACCAACTTGAGCTGGGGACAGGAGAACACTGAAGCTTTCTTT.

The V gene is TRBV10-2, the J gene TRBJ2-3; no firm D call. The CDR3 has 13 residues. Looked up from germline, CDR1 is WSHSY and CDR2 is SAAADI. Trimming removed 3 bases from V and 3 bases from J, with 7 bases in between. This CDR3 reads CASSDLRTDTQYF. CDR3 sequence (DNA): TGCGCCAGCAGTGACCTCCGGACAGATACGCAGTATTTT.

CDR3 region: CSAKFAVGQKETQYF. CDR3 bases: TGCAGTGCTAAGTTCGCTGTAGGGCAGAAAGAGACCCAGTACTTC. The genes are TRBV20-1 and TRBJ2-5; D not resolved. CDR1 and CDR2 from the germline V gene are DFQATT and SNEGSKA (reference sequence). CDR3 length: 15 amino acids. V shed 4 bases and J shed 3 bases, with 18 bases lying between them.

The rearrangement links TRBV18 to TRBJ2-5, with 8 bases fitting TRBD1. V lost 2 bases, J lost 2 bases, and 13 bases stayed unmatched. In germline, CDR1 is KGHSH, CDR2 LQKENI. The CDR3 is made up of 18 amino acids. The CDR3 sequence is CASSPFGTGPSSQETQYF. The CDR3 DNA reads as TGTGCCAGCTCACCATTCGGGACAGGACCTTCGTCTCAAGAGACCCAGTACTTC.

The table lists this clonotype with a count of one. The chain couples TRBV15 to TRBJ1-1; 10 bases are shared with TRBD1. Germline V gives CDR1 LNHNV, CDR2 YYDKDF (reference sequence). The CDR3 extends over 12 amino acids. V shed 8 bases and J 5 bases; nucleotides not matched to a gene: 2. The CDR3 region is CATGQGGTEAFF. In nucleotides, the CDR3 is TGTGCCACCGGACAGGGGGGGACTGAAGCTTTCTTT.

In nucleotides, the CDR3 is TGTGCCAGCTCACCACCCGCGTTGCAGTCGGCCCTCCACTTT. Its translation: CASSPPALQSALHF. The V gene is TRBV18, the J gene TRBJ1-6, with D hard to call. V was shortened by 0 bases and J by 14 bases, with 14 bases between the two germline ends. The germline CDR1 and CDR2 sequences are KGHSH and LQKENI. The length of the CDR3 is 14 residues.

CDR3 sequence (DNA): TGCGCCAGCAGCTTGGACTCTAGGGGACTCTCCTACAATGAGCAGTTCTTC. It codes for CASSLDSRGLSYNEQFF. The chain links TRBV5-1 to TRBJ2-1, with D perhaps matching TRBD2 (6 bases). The CDR3 contains 17 residues. Germline values: CDR1 SGHRS, CDR2 YFSETQ. V lost 0 bases to trimming and J lost 0 bases, with 13 bases between them.

The rearrangement uses TRBV7-3 and TRBJ2-2; 11 nucleotides agree with TRBD1. V shed 3 bases and J 1 base; nucleotides not matched to a gene: 7. The CDR3 covers 18 residues. Germline V gene data show CDR1 as SGHTA and CDR2 as FQGTGA. CDR3 sequence (DNA): TGTGCCAGCAGCTTTTTCGGACAGGGGGCGGTGAACACCGGGGAGCTGTTTTTT. Protein product: CASSFFGQGAVNTGELFF.

Ten or more counts support this clonotype. The chain has TRBV6-2 or TRBV6-3 and TRBJ2-7, with 9 bases that match TRBD2. CDR1 MNHEY and CDR2 SVGEGT come from the germline V gene. This CDR3 comprises 14 residues. The V gene end was trimmed by 6 bases and the J gene end by 4 bases; junction bases not matched to a gene: 7. The CDR3 DNA reads as TGTGCCAGCAGAACGCTAGCGGGAAGATACGAGCAGTACTTC. Its translation: CASRTLAGRYEQYF.

The rearrangement links TRBV5-1 to TRBJ2-7, with 8 bases aligning to TRBD1. Trimming took 0 bases from V and 3 from J; bases not matched to a gene: 8. This CDR3 has 16 residues. CDR1 SGHRS and CDR2 YFSETQ come from the germline V gene. The CDR3 sequence: CASSLGATGDGYEQYF. Here the CDR3 DNA reads TGCGCCAGCAGCTTGGGAGCGACAGGGGACGGCTACGAGCAGTACTTC.